Presented here are 19 T cell receptor beta chains from one specimen sequenced in a study of blood T cells in healthy people across ages. A second PCR of roughly 7 to 11 cycles used a sample-barcoded 5' primer and a J-beta primer mix. TCRdb fed the 5' RACE reads into MiXCR, producing one record per CDR3 protein. The table records about 2 million distinct CDR3 sequences, about 50% of them present only once. Material: blood. The receptors shown here come from a woman aged 40 to 55 in good health.

This chain connects TRBV6-5 to TRBJ2-3; D unresolved. Germline loops: CDR1 MNHEY, CDR2 SVGAGI. V lost 0 bases and J 0 bases, leaving 10 bases between the germline ends. The CDR3 loop spans 16 amino acids. CDR3 amino acids: CASSYSNWQSTDTQYF. CDR3 DNA sequence: TGTGCCAGCAGTTACTCGAATTGGCAAAGCACAGATACGCAGTATTTT.

This clonotype was counted only a few times. The rearrangement uses TRBV20-1 and TRBJ2-1, with TRBD2 matching over 8 bases. The V segment lost 4 bases and the J segment 3 bases; nucleotides outside the gene matches: 5. Per germline, CDR1 DFQATT and CDR2 SNEGSKA (reference sequence). The CDR3 runs 14 residues. CDR3 amino acids: CSATGRGVYNEQFF. CDR3 in DNA: TGCAGTGCTACGGGGCGGGGGGTCTACAATGAGCAGTTCTTC.

V gene TRBV6-5 combines with J gene TRBJ2-5, with D perhaps TRBD2 (6 bases). V shed 0 bases and J shed 6 bases, with 11 bases lying between them. CDR1 MNHEY and CDR2 SVGAGI come from the germline V gene. CDR3 length: 14 amino acids. CDR3 bases: TGTGCCAGCAGTTACTCGCGGGGTGAAAAGACCCAGTACTTC. It yields the protein CASSYSRGEKTQYF.

The chain joins TRBV7-2 to TRBJ2-3, with D hard to call. The germline V gene has CDR1 SGHTA and CDR2 FQGNSA. The V gene lost 1 base and the J gene lost 7 bases, with 6 bases spanning the gap. This CDR3 spans 12 amino acids. The CDR3, as DNA: TGTGCCAGCAGCTTAGTTTGGAATACGCAGTATTTT. Translation gives CASSLVWNTQYF. Full variable domain (missing parts from reference TRBV7-2 and TRBJ2-3): GAGVSQSPSNKVTEKGKDVELRCDPISGHTALYWYRQSLGQGLEFLIYFQGNSAPDKSGLPSDRFSAERTGGSVSTLTIQRTQQEDSAVYLCASSLVWNTQYFGPGTRLTVL.

To note about this clonotype: A much bigger clone sits one base away, suggesting this may be a read error. V usage is TRBV5-1 and J usage is TRBJ2-3, with 11 bases that match TRBD1. The CDR3 is 18 residues long. CDR1 and CDR2 from the germline V gene are SGHRS and YFSETQ. The V segment lost 4 bases and the J segment 2 bases; nucleotides outside the gene matches: 12. Written as DNA, the CDR3 is TGCGCCAGCAGCGCTCAAGCCGGGACAGGGGGAACCACAGATACGCAGTATTTT. Translation gives CASSAQAGTGGTTDTQYF.

In the case of this clonotype: An end of the junction does not agree with germline; a read error may underlie this. The J gene is TRBJ2-1, the V gene TRBV2; 11 bases fit TRBD1. The germline CDR1 and CDR2 sequences are SNHLY and FYNNEI. The CDR3 is 17 amino acids. The CDR3 protein is CVSADRGLFSSYNEQFF. DNA for the CDR3: TGTGTCAGCGCGGACAGGGGGCTCTTCAGCTCCTACAATGAGCAGTTCTTC.

This clonotype came up many times. The V gene is TRBV7-2, the J gene TRBJ2-3, with 12 bases aligning to TRBD2. The CDR3 consists of 16 residues. J lost 0 bases, V lost 4 bases, and 2 bases had no gene match. Germline lookup yields CDR1 SGHTA and CDR2 FQGNSA. CDR3: CASSWTSGVSTDTQYF. DNA of the CDR3: TGTGCCAGCAGCTGGACTAGCGGGGTTAGCACAGATACGCAGTATTTT. Variable domain in full (rest from reference TRBV7-2 and TRBJ2-3): GAGVSQSPSNKVTEKGKDVELRCDPISGHTALYWYRQSLGQGLEFLIYFQGNSAPDKSGLPSDRFSAERTGGSVSTLTIQRTQQEDSAVYLCASSWTSGVSTDTQYFGPGTRLTVL.

This clonotype occurred a few times. The chain uses TRBV7-2 and TRBJ2-7; the D is unclear. Trimming removed 5 bases at V and 2 bases at J, with 13 bases between. The CDR3 contains 14 residues. Germline CDR1 reads SGHTA; CDR2 reads FQGNSA. The CDR3 region has the DNA TGTGCCAGCAGCGTGGACGGTACTACCTACGAGCAGTACTTC. The encoded protein is CASSVDGTTYEQYF.

This clonotype was seen a handful of times. The J gene is TRBJ2-5, the V gene TRBV7-8, with a tentative D call TRBD1 (6 bases). This CDR3 is built from 14 residues. Germline loops: CDR1 SGHVS, CDR2 FQNEAQ. V gave up 1 base and J gave up 3 bases, with 9 bases separating them. The CDR3 region has the DNA TGTGCCAGCAGCTTAGTGAACAGGGAAGAGACCCAGTACTTC. Encoded protein: CASSLVNREETQYF. Together with reference TRBV7-8 and TRBJ2-5, the CDR3 gives the full variable domain: GAGVSQSPRYKVAKRGQDVALRCDPISGHVSLFWYQQALGQGPEFLTYFQNEAQLDKSGLPSDRFFAERPEGSVSTLKIQRTQQEDSAVYLCASSLVNREETQYFGPGTRLLVL.

This clonotype was detected only a few times. CDR3 amino acids: CASSLVYRVETQYF. CDR3 nucleotide sequence: TGTGCCAGCAGCTTAGTTTACAGGGTGGAGACCCAGTACTTC. This chain links TRBV7-6 with TRBJ2-5, with TRBD1 as a possible D gene (6 bases). The CDR3 spans 14 residues. The V end was cut by 1 base, the J end by 5 bases, with 11 bases between. From germline, CDR1 is SGHVS and CDR2 FNYEAQ.

V usage is TRBV6-5 and J usage is TRBJ2-5; no reliable D call. The end of the DNA fits TRBJ2-7 better, so the J call may be wrong. CDR1 is MNHEY, CDR2 SVGAGI, per germline. The CDR3 is made up of 12 amino acids. The CDR3 sequence is CATPLKGGEQYF. DNA for the CDR3: TGTGCCACCCCCCTAAAGGGTGGCGAGCAGTACTTC.

In the case of this clonotype: Likely a read error: the CDR3 ends without its conserved phenylalanine or tryptophan. The J gene is TRBJ1-6, the V gene TRBV20-1; 7 bases align to TRBD1. V lost 6 bases to trimming and J lost 5 bases; unmatched junction nucleotides: 10. CDR3 length: 15 residues. CDR1 is DFQATT and CDR2 is SNEGSKA in the germline V gene (reference sequence). The CDR3 protein is CSALPGTADNSPLHV. The CDR3 region has the DNA TGCAGTGCCCTACCCGGGACAGCCGATAATTCACCCCTCCACGTT.

This clonotype occurred many times. The rearrangement joins TRBV7-2 to TRBJ2-3; 10 bases align to TRBD2. V shed 4 bases and J 6 bases; nucleotides not matched to a gene: 7. The CDR3 loop spans 15 amino acids. Per germline, CDR1 SGHTA and CDR2 FQGNSA. CDR3 residues: CASSYSSGGADTQYF. CDR3 in DNA: TGTGCCAGCAGCTACTCCAGCGGGGGGGCGGATACGCAGTATTTT.

In its sample, this clonotype was seen a few times. The J gene is TRBJ2-1, the V gene TRBV3-1; TRBD2 matches at 12 bases. The V and J ends lost 4 bases and 9 bases, in that order; junction bases with no gene match: 4. Germline V gives CDR1 LGHDT, CDR2 YNNKEL (reference sequence). CDR3 length: 14 amino acids. CDR3 in amino acids: CASSLSSGGAEQFF. CDR3 DNA sequence: TGTGCCAGCAGCCTCTCTAGCGGGGGGGCTGAGCAGTTCTTC.

This clonotype was seen a handful of times. The J gene is TRBJ1-2, the V gene TRBV27; D is ambiguous. V was clipped by 5 bases and J by 1 base, with 14 bases between them. CDR1 is MNHEY, CDR2 SMNVEV, per germline (reference sequence). The CDR3 consists of 15 residues. The CDR3 here is CASSTLAGINYGYTF. CDR3 coding DNA: TGTGCCAGCAGTACCTTAGCCGGGATTAACTATGGCTACACCTTC.

This clonotype was picked up one time. Sequence at one end of the junction differs from germline and may be a read error. This chain links TRBV3-1 with TRBJ2-5, with D hard to call. The DNA end favors TRBJ2-7, so the J call may be wrong. CDR1 is LGHDT, CDR2 YNNKEL, per germline (reference sequence). This CDR3 comprises 14 residues. The CDR3: CVSSQDRTFYEQYF. The CDR3 region has the DNA TGTGTCAGCAGCCAAGATCGCACGTTCTACGAGCAGTACTTC.

This clonotype turned up a few times. The rearrangement joins TRBV7-2 to TRBJ2-3; D remains unclear. This CDR3 is 12 amino acids long. The V and J ends lost 5 bases and 7 bases respectively, with 10 bases between them. The V gene's germline CDR1 is SGHTA and CDR2 FQGNSA. This CDR3 is CASSPSDYTQYF. CDR3 coding DNA: TGTGCCAGCAGCCCAAGTGATTATACGCAGTATTTT.

This chain uses TRBV6-2 or TRBV6-3 with TRBJ2-5; D may be TRBD2 (5 bases). The CDR3 contains 14 residues. Germline V gene sequence: CDR1 MNHEY, CDR2 SVGEGT. The V and J ends lost 4 bases and 7 bases respectively, with 16 bases between them. CDR3 region: CASSSSGLRGTQYF. The CDR3 bases are TGTGCCAGCAGTTCCTCCGGACTTCGGGGGACCCAGTACTTC.

V usage is TRBV4-1 and J usage is TRBJ2-2, with a tentative D call TRBD1 (6 bases). The ends were cut back, 0 bases at V and 6 bases at J, with 17 bases in the middle. CDR1 is MGHRA and CDR2 is YSYEKL in the germline V gene. The CDR3 contains 17 residues. CDR3 sequence reads: CASSQDPQGTWAGELFF. In DNA form, the CDR3 reads TGCGCCAGCAGCCAAGATCCGCAGGGGACATGGGCCGGGGAGCTGTTTTTT.